These 23 T cell receptor beta chains share one sample of origin, sequenced in a study of T cell repertoires in cytomegalovirus infection. TCRdb reprocessed the reads via MiXCR and lists one record per CDR3 protein. The sample has about 900,000 distinct CDR3 sequences, under 40% seen once; the top ten hold around 15%. No antigen has been identified for these receptors. The input for sequencing was cultured CD8+ T cells from PBMCs, taken from culture after CMV antigen stimulation. All receptors come from a human donor in good health (CMV status not recorded). Some clones in this sample may be carry-over from other donors' samples.

J is TRBJ2-7 and V is TRBV6-5; the D is unclear. Germline V gene data show CDR1 as MNHEY and CDR2 as SVGAGI. Trimming took 4 bases from V and 3 from J, leaving 13 bases between them. The CDR3 spans 14 residues. The CDR3 sequence: CASSSSETNYEQYV. In nucleotides, the CDR3 is TGTGCCAGCAGTTCCTCCGAGACGAACTACGAGCAGTACGTC.

In this sample, this clonotype turned up a few times. The chain combines TRBV15 with TRBJ2-1, with D hard to call. The CDR3 is made up of 14 amino acids. V was clipped by 5 bases and J by 10 bases, with 18 bases between them. The germline V gene has CDR1 LNHNV and CDR2 YYDKDF (reference sequence). The CDR3 region is CATSVRTFLEEQFF. DNA of the CDR3: TGTGCCACCAGCGTAAGGACGTTCCTAGAAGAGCAGTTCTTC.

On this clonotype: One base away lies a much larger clone, so this may be a sequencing read error. The chain combines TRBV7-2 with TRBJ2-2; 10 bases are a match to TRBD2. This CDR3 has 17 residues. V trimming: 9 bases; J trimming: 3 bases; junction bases outside the gene matches: 13. Germline lookup yields CDR1 SGHTA and CDR2 FQGNSA. This chain's CDR3 is CARSEGPGLAYTGELFF. CDR3 coding DNA: TGTGCCAGGAGCGAAGGCCCGGGACTAGCGTACACCGGGGAGCTGTTTTTT.

V usage is TRBV5-6 and J usage is TRBJ1-1; unclear D gene. Trimming left V 5 bases short and J 4 bases short, with 12 bases between. CDR3 length: 13 amino acids. The germline CDR1 and CDR2 sequences are SGHDT and YYEEEE. The CDR3 spells CASRPNGFTEAFF. In nucleotides, the CDR3 is TGTGCCAGCAGACCCAACGGGTTCACTGAAGCTTTCTTT.

This clonotype has at least ten counts. The chain employs TRBV7-8 and TRBJ2-7, with D possibly TRBD1 on 5 matching bases. The CDR3 runs 14 residues. The V end lost 5 bases, the J end lost 4 bases, and 15 bases lay between the germline ends. Germline CDR1 SGHVS, CDR2 FQNEAQ. The CDR3 reads CASSHTGPGYEQYF. DNA for the CDR3: TGTGCCAGCAGCCATACAGGTCCGGGTTACGAGCAGTACTTC.

This clonotype was counted between two and nine times. J is TRBJ2-7 and V is TRBV6-1; D remains unclear. Deletions cut 2 bases from V and 4 bases from J, with 6 bases between. CDR1 is MNHNS and CDR2 is SASEGT in the germline V gene. This CDR3 has 12 residues. The CDR3 reads CASSESKYEQYF. The DNA for the CDR3 is TGTGCCAGCAGTGAATCTAAGTACGAGCAGTACTTC.

In this sample, this clonotype turned up many times. The genes are TRBV7-2 and TRBJ1-4; no firm D call. This CDR3 is 15 amino acids long. The V end lost 4 bases, the J end lost 4 bases, and 13 bases lay between the germline ends. Germline CDR1 is SGHTA and CDR2 is FQGNSA. The CDR3 nucleotides are TGTGCCAGCAGCTCGCTAGGCGCACTTAATGAAAAACTGTTTTTT. Amino acids: CASSSLGALNEKLFF.

This chain uses TRBV27 with TRBJ1-2; 7 bases agree with TRBD1. This CDR3 spans 12 amino acids. J lost 8 bases, V lost 5 bases, and 5 bases had no gene match. CDR1 and CDR2 (germline): MNHEY, SMNVEV (reference sequence). CDR3 loop: CASSPRGGGYTF. CDR3 coding DNA: TGTGCCAGCAGTCCCAGGGGGGGGGGCTACACCTTC.

This clonotype was counted a few times. The V call is TRBV7-9, the J call TRBJ2-1; no reliable D call. This CDR3 contains 14 residues. Germline V gene lookup returns CDR1 SEHNR and CDR2 FQNEAQ (reference sequence). V gave up 5 bases and J gave up 1 base, with 9 bases separating them. The CDR3 here is CASSQTVSYNEQFF. CDR3 bases: TGTGCCAGCAGCCAGACGGTATCCTACAATGAGCAGTTCTTC.

This clonotype was seen at least ten times. DNA of the CDR3: TGTGCCAGCAGCTTAAACGGGGGGCCCTACTATGGCTACACCTTC. Protein: CASSLNGGPYYGYTF. The genes are TRBV7-3 and TRBJ1-2, with D tentatively TRBD1 (6 bases). CDR1 SGHTA and CDR2 FQGTGA come from the germline V gene. This CDR3 spans 15 amino acids. The V end lost 1 base, the J end lost 3 bases, and 12 bases lay between the germline ends.

This clonotype showed up just a few times. The rearrangement uses TRBV2 and TRBJ2-2; D possibly matches TRBD1 or TRBD2 (5 bases each). Germline V CDR1 and CDR2: SNHLY, FYNNEI. The CDR3 runs to 15 residues. V was pared by 3 bases and J by 0 bases, with 8 bases between. CDR3 in DNA: TGTGCCAGCAGTGATTGGGGGACGAACACCGGGGAGCTGTTTTTT. Translating it yields CASSDWGTNTGELFF.

V is TRBV4-1 and J is TRBJ2-1; possible D gene TRBD2, 6 bases. This CDR3 is 15 amino acids long. CDR1 MGHRA and CDR2 YSYEKL come from the germline V gene. V was clipped by 2 bases and J by 5 bases, with 13 bases between them. CDR3 DNA sequence: TGCGCCAGCAGCCAATCGGTGTGGGGGGACAATGAGCAGTTCTTC. Translating gives CASSQSVWGDNEQFF.

The table lists this clonotype with a few counts. In DNA, the CDR3 is TGCGCCAGCAGCCAAGACCTGACGGGACTAGCGGGGGTGACCCAGTACTTC. Its translation: CASSQDLTGLAGVTQYF. V gene TRBV4-1 combines with J gene TRBJ2-5, with 14 bases identical to TRBD2. Trimming at V came to 0 bases and at J to 7 bases, leaving 7 bases not matched to a gene. The CDR3 totals 17 residues. The germline CDR1 and CDR2 sequences are MGHRA and YSYEKL.

This clonotype was detected many times. The chain carries TRBV7-3 and TRBJ1-1, with a possible D match to TRBD1 (6 bases). The germline gives CDR1 SGHTA, CDR2 FQGTGA. Trimming cost V 5 bases and J 2 bases, with 15 bases left between them. This CDR3 spans 15 amino acids. CDR3 region: CASSLGQYLNTEAFF. In DNA form, the CDR3 reads TGTGCCAGCAGCCTAGGACAGTACCTCAACACTGAAGCTTTCTTT.

This clonotype came up a few times. The chain has TRBV12-3 or TRBV12-4 and TRBJ2-3; possible D gene TRBD2, 6 bases. The CDR3 has 16 amino acids. Trimming took 6 bases from V and 1 from J, leaving 17 bases between them. The CDR3 DNA is TGTGCCAGCAGCCCCCGGTTGCGGGAAGGCACAGATACGCAGTATTTT. This sequence encodes CASSPRLREGTDTQYF.

This clonotype was seen more than once but under ten times. The CDR3 DNA follows: TGTGCCAGCAGTCCCCTGGGGGGGCGCCCCAATGAGCAGTTCTTC. It specifies CASSPLGGRPNEQFF. The V gene is TRBV27, the J gene TRBJ2-1; a possible D gene is TRBD2 (7 bases). V lost 5 bases and J lost 6, with 17 bases in between. The germline gives CDR1 MNHEY, CDR2 SMNVEV (reference sequence). The CDR3 spans 15 residues.

The chain links TRBV6-1 to TRBJ1-4; 7 bases fit TRBD1. The CDR3 consists of 16 residues. V shed 8 bases and J 4 bases; nucleotides not matched to a gene: 13. Germline V CDR1 and CDR2: MNHNS, SASEGT. CDR3 amino acids: CASRPRDSPSNEKLFF. The CDR3 DNA is TGTGCCAGCCGACCCAGGGACAGCCCGAGTAATGAAAAACTGTTTTTT.

For this clonotype: The junction differs from germline at one of its ends, possibly a read error. This chain connects TRBV7-2 to TRBJ2-7; D is unclear. The CDR3 loop spans 20 amino acids. Germline loops: CDR1 SGHTA, CDR2 FQGNSA. The CDR3 protein is CACSLDGPPWFGEYSYEQYF. The CDR3 DNA sequence: TGTGCCTGCAGCTTAGATGGGCCTCCCTGGTTTGGGGAATATTCCTACGAGCAGTACTTC.

The table lists this clonotype with a count of one. The chain has TRBV3-1 and TRBJ2-3; D ambiguous. Germline assignment: CDR1 LGHDT and CDR2 YNNKEL (reference sequence). The CDR3 has 18 residues. V dropped 0 bases and J dropped 5 bases, with 21 bases sitting between them. The CDR3 DNA reads as TGTGCCAGCAGCCAAGAGAGGTCCGTCCCAAGGTTCCGAGATACGCAGTATTTT. As protein: CASSQERSVPRFRDTQYF.

This clonotype was counted at least ten times. The chain couples TRBV7-8 to TRBJ2-1; tentatively, D is TRBD1 or TRBD2 (6 bases each). Germline lookup yields CDR1 SGHVS and CDR2 FQNEAQ. Trimming cost V 5 bases and J 2 bases, with 13 bases left between them. This CDR3 contains 15 residues. The CDR3: CASSTLGGPYNEQFF. CDR3 nucleotide sequence: TGTGCCAGCAGCACCCTCGGGGGCCCCTACAATGAGCAGTTCTTC.

This clonotype was found many times. J is TRBJ2-5 and V is TRBV7-2; D possibly corresponds to TRBD2 (7 bases). CDR1 is SGHTA, CDR2 FQGNSA, per germline. The CDR3 sequence is 15 residues long. V lost 5 bases to trimming and J lost 5 bases, with 18 bases between them. CDR3 sequence (DNA): TGTGCCAGCAGCCTAGAAAGGGGGAGGGTGGAGACCCAGTACTTC. Translation: CASSLERGRVETQYF.

The chain joins TRBV4-1 to TRBJ2-3; 9 bases match TRBD2. The CDR3 is 16 amino acids. Germline assignment: CDR1 MGHRA and CDR2 YSYEKL. V was pared by 4 bases and J by 0 bases, with 5 bases of the junction left unmatched. The CDR3 DNA sequence: TGCGCCAGCAGCCCCCGGACTAGCGTTAGCACAGATACGCAGTATTTT. Translation: CASSPRTSVSTDTQYF.

This clonotype has more than one count but fewer than ten. J is TRBJ1-1 and V is TRBV6-1; no firm D call. Per the germline V gene, CDR1 is MNHNS and CDR2 is SASEGT. V gave up 8 bases and J gave up 1 base, with 14 bases separating them. The CDR3 totals 14 residues. CDR3 protein: CASSGWAPNTEAFF. The CDR3 DNA follows: TGTGCCAGCTCCGGCTGGGCGCCGAACACTGAAGCTTTCTTT.